The 12 T cell receptor beta chains listed next were all sequenced from one sample in a study of cytomegalovirus exposure and HLA in healthy donors. Method: immunoSEQ multiplex PCR; TCRdb's copy keeps in-frame clones and lacks some. The table has 160,000 or so clones, around 90% seen once. The sequenced material came from PBMCs. All receptors come from a young man in good health and CMV-seronegative.

The chain recombines TRBV7-8 with TRBJ1-2; D not certain. This CDR3 spans 12 amino acids. The germline V gene encodes CDR1 SGHVS and CDR2 FQNEAQ. V was pared by 5 bases and J by 5 bases, with 9 bases between. The CDR3: CASSHPDYGYTF. The CDR3 DNA is TGTGCCAGCAGCCATCCAGATTATGGCTACACCTTC.

The rearrangement uses TRBV2 and TRBJ1-1, with D possibly TRBD1 on 6 matching bases. Germline CDR1 reads SNHLY; CDR2 reads FYNNEI. The ends were cut back, 9 bases at V and 0 bases at J, with 11 bases in the middle. CDR3 length: 13 residues. The CDR3 region is CARGAGMNTEAFF. DNA of the CDR3: TGTGCCAGGGGGGCTGGCATGAACACTGAAGCTTTCTTT.

The chain joins TRBV4-2 to TRBJ1-1, with TRBD1 as a possible D gene (6 bases). This CDR3 contains 14 residues. Germline-derived CDR1 and CDR2 are LGHNA and YNFKEQ. V was pared by 4 bases and J by 4 bases, with 13 bases between. The CDR3 DNA is TGTGCCAGCAGCCGCTACACAGGGCCCACTGAAGCTTTCTTT. Translated, it gives CASSRYTGPTEAFF.

The chain carries TRBV10-3 and TRBJ1-2, with 10 bases identical to TRBD1. There are 14 residues in the CDR3. The germline V gene has CDR1 ENHRY and CDR2 SYGVKD. Trimming cost V 8 bases and J 8 bases; bases outside gene matches: 11. The CDR3 nucleotides read TGTGCCATCCGGGACAGGGGTGGGGATTTGGGCTACACCTTC. Translated: CAIRDRGGDLGYTF.

The CDR3 DNA follows: TGTGCCATCAGTGAGTTCGCAGGGGGAGACACTGAAGCTTTCTTT. Protein sequence: CAISEFAGGDTEAFF. This sequence joins TRBV10-3 and TRBJ1-1, with 7 nucleotides matching TRBD1. The CDR3 runs 15 residues. The germline gives CDR1 ENHRY, CDR2 SYGVKD. Trimming removed 1 base from V and 3 bases from J; junction bases left unmatched: 5.

This sequence joins TRBV6-6 and TRBJ2-2, with D unclear. Trimming removed 0 bases from V and 0 bases from J, with 8 bases in between. Per germline, CDR1 MNHNY and CDR2 SVGAGI (reference sequence). The CDR3 runs 16 residues. The CDR3 protein is CASSYSSRANTGELFF. Here the CDR3 DNA reads TGTGCCAGCAGTTACTCGAGCCGGGCGAACACCGGGGAGCTGTTTTTT.

V gene TRBV4-3 combines with J gene TRBJ1-4; 9 bases map to TRBD1. V trimming: 0 bases; J trimming: 7 bases; junction bases outside the gene matches: 3. Looked up from germline, CDR1 is LGHNA and CDR2 is YSLEER. The CDR3 has 15 amino acids. CDR3 sequence reads: CASSQERDRVEKLFF. The CDR3 DNA is TGCGCCAGCAGCCAAGAGAGGGACAGGGTTGAAAAACTGTTTTTT.

V gene TRBV19 combines with J gene TRBJ1-6, with no clear D. This CDR3 is 15 amino acids long. Germline CDR1 is LNHDA and CDR2 is SQIVND (reference sequence). V gave up 3 bases and J gave up 0 bases, with 6 bases separating them. CDR3 nucleotide sequence: TGTGCCAGTAGTATCATGAGCTCCTATAATTCACCCCTCCACTTT. This translates into CASSIMSSYNSPLHF.

The chain is built from TRBV28 and TRBJ1-5, with TRBD1 identical over 7 bases. The CDR3 sequence is 15 residues long. After removal of 5 bases from V and 3 bases from J, the junction contained 7 bases not matched to a gene. The germline V gene encodes CDR1 MDHEN and CDR2 SYDVKM. CDR3 DNA: TGTGCCAGCAGTATCGGACAGGTTACCAATCAGCCCCAGCATTTT. Amino acid sequence: CASSIGQVTNQPQHF.

V and J are TRBV2 and TRBJ1-5; a possible D gene is TRBD1 (6 bases). Germline CDR1 and CDR2: SNHLY and FYNNEI. Trimming pared 5 bases from V and 4 bases from J, leaving 15 bases between. The CDR3 extends over 15 amino acids. The CDR3 region is CASSSKQGLNQPQHF. Written as DNA, the CDR3 is TGTGCCAGCAGTAGTAAACAGGGCCTTAATCAGCCCCAGCATTTT. Full variable domain (missing parts from reference TRBV2 and TRBJ1-5): EPEVTQTPSHQVTQMGQEVILRCVPISNHLYFYWYRQILGQKVEFLVSFYNNEISEKSEIFDDQFSVERPDGSNFTLKIRSTKLEDSAMYFCASSSKQGLNQPQHFGDGTRLSIL.

The chain couples TRBV4-2 to TRBJ2-2; TRBD1 might be the D (5 bases). Germline V gene lookup returns CDR1 LGHNA and CDR2 YNFKEQ. The V end lost 1 base, the J end lost 3 bases, and 15 bases lay between the germline ends. The CDR3 runs to 17 residues. The CDR3 region has the DNA TGTGCCAGCAGCCAAGCAGGGTTGTTAGGGGACACCGGGGAGCTGTTTTTT. It encodes CASSQAGLLGDTGELFF.

This sequence joins TRBV19 and TRBJ1-2, with TRBD1 matching 7 bases. Looked up from germline, CDR1 is LNHDA and CDR2 is SQIVND (reference sequence). Trimming at V came to 5 bases and at J to 1 base, leaving 4 bases not matched to a gene. The CDR3 length is 14 residues. The CDR3 nucleotides are TGTGCCAGTAGTGTGACAGGGAATAACTATGGCTACACCTTC. This gives the protein CASSVTGNNYGYTF.